The 20 T cell receptor beta chains presented below share a single source sample, sequenced in a study of control samples from healthy donors and cancer patients. The protocol was immunoSEQ multiplex PCR, while the TCRdb copy is restricted to in-frame clones and leaves out a portion. Seen here are 90,000 to 150,000 clones, about 83% observed once, and the top ten hold 12%. Sequenced input: blood. These receptors were taken from a man aged 25-45 years in good health.

This chain connects TRBV4-2 to TRBJ1-6, with a possible D match to TRBD1 (5 bases). Germline V CDR1 and CDR2: LGHNA, YNFKEQ. This CDR3 is built from 16 residues. V lost 1 base and J 9 bases, leaving 16 bases between the germline ends. The CDR3 nucleotides are TGTGCCAGCAGCCAAGGTCGGTCAGGGAGTAGTTCACCCCTCCACTTT. This encodes CASSQGRSGSSSPLHF.

The chain recombines TRBV2 with TRBJ1-6; D unclear. The CDR3 loop spans 14 amino acids. V lost 0 bases to trimming and J lost 8 bases, with 8 bases between them. CDR1 is SNHLY and CDR2 is FYNNEI in the germline V gene. CDR3 in DNA: TGTGCCAGCAGTGAAGCGCTTATGTATTCACCCCTCCACTTT. Its protein is CASSEALMYSPLHF.

The chain couples TRBV10-3 to TRBJ1-1; D is perhaps TRBD1 (6 bases). Between the trimmed V and J ends, which lost 7 bases and 4 bases, there was a span of 13 bases. The V gene's germline CDR1 is ENHRY and CDR2 SYGVKD. The CDR3 has 13 residues. CDR3 DNA sequence: TGTGCCATCAATATCGACAGGAGCACTGAAGCTTTCTTT. Its translation is CAINIDRSTEAFF.

This sequence joins TRBV29-1 and TRBJ1-2, with TRBD1 matching 8 bases. Germline assignment: CDR1 SQVTM and CDR2 ANQGSEA. J gave up 6 bases and V 4 bases, and 4 bases lay outside the gene matches. The CDR3 spans 12 residues. CDR3 coding DNA: TGCAGCGTTGGACAGACAGGGGATGGCTACACCTTC. Its protein is CSVGQTGDGYTF.

This clone is a singleton in its sample. The chain couples TRBV3-1 (or the pseudogene TRBV3-2) to TRBJ1-1; D perhaps matches TRBD1 (5 bases). This CDR3 has 13 residues. Germline V gives CDR1 LGHDT, CDR2 YNNKEL (reference sequence). The V gene lost 5 bases and the J gene lost 5 bases, with 12 bases spanning the gap. CDR3 sequence: CASSSGLATEAFF. The DNA for the CDR3 is TGTGCCAGCAGCTCAGGGTTGGCAACTGAAGCTTTCTTT.

The gene calls are TRBV6-5 and TRBJ2-2; maybe TRBD1 (6 bases). CDR3 size: 15 residues. V dropped 7 bases and J dropped 3 bases, with 15 bases sitting between them. Germline V gene lookup returns CDR1 MNHEY and CDR2 SVGAGI. CDR3 region: CASNRAGAYTGELFF. CDR3 nucleotide sequence: TGTGCCAGCAATAGGGCAGGGGCATACACCGGGGAGCTGTTTTTT.

This clone was detected once. CDR3 nucleotides: TGTGCCAGCAGCGTAGTTGCCTACAGCGGGGAGCTGTTTTTT. This translates into CASSVVAYSGELFF. This chain links TRBV6-5 with TRBJ2-2; D not resolved. V was cut by 6 bases and J by 7 bases, with 15 bases left in between. Germline-derived CDR1 and CDR2 are MNHEY and SVGAGI. This CDR3 has 14 residues.

This chain links TRBV25-1 with TRBJ2-5, with D tentatively TRBD2 (7 bases). The CDR3 length is 13 residues. The germline V gene encodes CDR1 MGHDK and CDR2 SYGVNS. Trimming cost V 6 bases and J 4 bases, with 12 bases left between them. This chain's CDR3 is CASRGGVLETQYF. CDR3 coding DNA: TGTGCCAGCAGAGGGGGGGTGTTAGAGACCCAGTACTTC.

The chain uses TRBV2 and TRBJ1-1, with TRBD1 matching over 9 bases. This CDR3 contains 14 residues. Germline-derived CDR1 and CDR2 are SNHLY and FYNNEI. With 7 bases clipped from V and 8 bases from J, the junction kept 11 bases outside the gene matches. As DNA, the CDR3 is TGTGCCAGCAACTTTGGCGGGACAGGGCAAGAAGCTTTCTTT. It translates to CASNFGGTGQEAFF.

About this clone: With a much larger clone just one base away, this may be a read error. Other DNA sequences in this sample translate to the same CDR3. The rearrangement joins TRBV18 to TRBJ1-1; D is ambiguous. The germline V and J ends were trimmed by 3 bases and 0 bases, with 2 bases remaining between them. The length of the CDR3 is 12 residues. The germline CDR1 and CDR2 sequences are KGHSH and LQKENI. As DNA, the CDR3 is TGTGCCAGCTCACCTATGAACACTGAAGCTTTCTTT. Encoded protein: CASSPMNTEAFF.

V and J are TRBV10-3 and TRBJ2-3; D not certain. Per germline, CDR1 ENHRY and CDR2 SYGVKD. The CDR3 is made up of 17 amino acids. The V end lost 0 bases, the J end lost 0 bases, and 13 bases lay between the germline ends. The CDR3 nucleotides read TGTGCCATCAGTGAGTCGGACGGCCCCTTCAGCACAGATACGCAGTATTTT. Translated, it gives CAISESDGPFSTDTQYF.

The chain couples TRBV5-1 to TRBJ2-5, with D maybe TRBD1 (6 bases). V gave up 4 bases and J gave up 4 bases, with 17 bases separating them. The CDR3 is 15 amino acids. CDR1 is SGHRS and CDR2 is YFSETQ in the germline V gene. In DNA form, the CDR3 reads TGCGCCAGCAGCCCCGGGACCCCAGGGGCAGAGACCCAGTACTTC. It specifies CASSPGTPGAETQYF.

This chain joins TRBV18 and TRBJ2-6; 7 bases agree with TRBD1. The CDR3 contains 17 residues. Germline assignment: CDR1 KGHSH and CDR2 LQKENI. Trimming at V came to 3 bases and at J to 0 bases, leaving 5 bases not matched to a gene. CDR3 coding DNA: TGTGCCAGCTCACCCTGGACAGGACCCTCTGGGGCCAACGTCCTGACTTTC. It encodes CASSPWTGPSGANVLTF.

This clone was recorded only once. The chain recombines TRBV30 with TRBJ1-4; TRBD1 agrees at 10 bases. Per the germline V gene, CDR1 is GTSNPN and CDR2 is SVGIG (reference sequence). This CDR3 contains 15 residues. V lost 4 bases to trimming and J lost 5 bases; unmatched junction nucleotides: 7. The CDR3 spells CAWIRKGQGNEKLFF. The CDR3 coding sequence is TGTGCCTGGATACGCAAGGGACAGGGGAATGAAAAACTGTTTTTT.

The chain combines TRBV18 with TRBJ1-1; 9 bases line up with TRBD1. CDR1 is KGHSH, CDR2 LQKENI, per germline. The junction had 2 bases not matched to a gene; V was cut back by 0 bases and J by 0 bases. CDR3 length equals 16 residues. CDR3 sequence (DNA): TGTGCCAGCTCACCACCGGGACAGGGATTGAACACTGAAGCTTTCTTT. It yields the protein CASSPPGQGLNTEAFF.

The CDR3 nucleotides read TGTGCCAGCAGCTTACTGGGGGGATCTAATGAAAAACTGTTTTTT. Translating gives CASSLLGGSNEKLFF. V and J are TRBV7-2 and TRBJ1-4; D is perhaps TRBD1 (5 bases). Trimming took 2 bases from V and 3 from J, leaving 10 bases between them. Germline CDR1 and CDR2: SGHTA and FQGNSA. This CDR3 has 15 amino acids.

This rearrangement joins TRBV6-2 or TRBV6-3 to TRBJ2-5, with D perhaps TRBD2 (5 bases). Germline assignment: CDR1 MNHEY and CDR2 SVGEGT. V lost 1 base and J 1 base, leaving 13 bases between the germline ends. The CDR3 is 16 residues long. Written as DNA, the CDR3 is TGTGCCAGCAGTTACTACGGGGTAGGACGCCAAGAGACCCAGTACTTC. Amino acid sequence: CASSYYGVGRQETQYF.

The chain recombines TRBV10-3 with TRBJ1-5, with D unclear. This CDR3 is 15 amino acids long. The germline V gene encodes CDR1 ENHRY and CDR2 SYGVKD. Trimming stripped 0 bases from V and 4 bases from J, with 10 bases between. The chain's CDR3 is CAISESQLPNQPQHF. Written as DNA, the CDR3 is TGTGCCATCAGTGAGTCCCAGCTCCCTAATCAGCCCCAGCATTTT.

There are a few counts of this clone. V gene TRBV18 combines with J gene TRBJ1-5; no firm D call. CDR3 length: 16 residues. Trimming pared 3 bases from V and 0 bases from J, leaving 12 bases between. Germline lookup yields CDR1 KGHSH and CDR2 LQKENI. CDR3 sequence: CASSPLQRHSNQPQHF. CDR3 bases: TGTGCCAGCTCACCTCTACAGCGACATAGCAATCAGCCCCAGCATTTT.

The DNA of the CDR3 is TGTGCCAGCAGTTTATTCCCAGAAATGAACACTGAAGCTTTCTTT. Translating gives CASSLFPEMNTEAFF. The V and J genes are TRBV28 and TRBJ1-1; D not certain. CDR1 and CDR2 from the germline V gene are MDHEN and SYDVKM. The CDR3 sequence is 15 residues long. The V end was cut by 1 base, the J end by 0 bases, with 9 bases between.